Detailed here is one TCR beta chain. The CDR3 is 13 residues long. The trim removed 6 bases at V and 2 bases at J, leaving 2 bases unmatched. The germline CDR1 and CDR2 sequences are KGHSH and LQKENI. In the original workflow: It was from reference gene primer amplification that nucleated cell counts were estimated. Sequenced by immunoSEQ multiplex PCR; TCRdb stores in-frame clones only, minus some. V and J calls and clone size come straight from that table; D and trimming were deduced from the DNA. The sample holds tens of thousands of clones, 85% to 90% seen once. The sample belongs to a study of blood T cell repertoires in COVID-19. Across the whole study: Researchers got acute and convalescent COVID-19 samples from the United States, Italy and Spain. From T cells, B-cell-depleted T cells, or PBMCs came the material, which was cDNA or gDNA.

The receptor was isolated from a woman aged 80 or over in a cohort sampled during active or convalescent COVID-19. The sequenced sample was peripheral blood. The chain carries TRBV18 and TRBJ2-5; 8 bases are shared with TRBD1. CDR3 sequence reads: CASSRQGQETQYF. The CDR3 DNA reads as TGTGCCAGCTCCCGACAGGGGCAAGAGACCCAGTACTTC.